The source of this T cell receptor (beta chain) is a study of T cell responses to AZD1222 COVID-19 vaccine. Generated by immunoSEQ multiplex PCR, the TCRdb table keeps only in-frame clones and is missing some. The table has some 110,000 clones, about 87% seen once. The CDR3 length is 14 residues. Germline V gene sequence: CDR1 SGHTA, CDR2 FQGNSA. V lost 7 bases and J lost 0; bases outside the gene matches: 2. The chain couples TRBV7-2 to TRBJ2-5, with 10 bases matching TRBD2. The sequences come from peripheral blood, collected on day 0 of AZD1222 vaccination. The source is an adult in good health. CDR3 loop: CASNSGGNQETQYF. For the CDR3, the DNA is TGTGCCAGCAATAGCGGGGGGAACCAAGAGACCCAGTACTTC.